One T cell receptor beta chain is described in this entry. The CDR3 has 15 amino acids. V was shortened by 4 bases and J by 6 bases, with 19 bases between the two germline ends. Per germline, CDR1 MDHEN and CDR2 SYDVKM. This sample was taken from a study of blood T cell repertoires in COVID-19. Turning to the study itself: Specimens from acute and convalescent COVID-19 originated in the United States, Italy and Spain. PBMCs, B-cell-depleted T cells, or T cells were the source of the cDNA or gDNA that made up the material.

In the study's own analysis: Amplification from reference gene primers served as the basis for estimated nucleated cell counts. Using immunoSEQ multiplex PCR, the repertoire was profiled, and TCRdb retains in-frame clones only, with some absent. V and J calls and clone size are as listed in that table; D and trimming were resolved from the DNA. The table shows around 56,000 clones, with about 73% occurring only once. The rearrangement joins TRBV28 to TRBJ2-7, with D possibly TRBD2 on 5 matching bases. Sequencing was carried out using peripheral blood. The receptor's source is a woman in her 50s with active or convalescent COVID-19. The CDR3 protein is CASSSLLVISGEQYF. The CDR3 nucleotides read TGTGCCAGCAGTTCCCTACTAGTGATTTCTGGCGAGCAGTACTTC.